This entry concerns a single T cell receptor beta chain. The sample belongs to a study of cytomegalovirus exposure and HLA in healthy donors. The donors formed part of the approximately 120-subject validation cohort, distinct from the 666-subject first cohort. Generated by immunoSEQ multiplex PCR, the TCRdb table keeps only in-frame clones and is missing some. The profile shows 250,000 to 300,000 clones, 65% to 90% of them singletons. The material sequenced was PBMCs. The sequence was obtained from a woman between 18 and 29 years old in good health and CMV-seronegative.

The CDR3 coding sequence is TGTGCCAGCAGTTTTAGTCGCGACAGCCTGCATCAAGAGACCCAGTACTTC. This translates into CASSFSRDSLHQETQYF. The genes are TRBV27 and TRBJ2-5; weak D call: TRBD1 (5 bases). V gave up 3 bases and J gave up 2 bases, with 19 bases separating them. The CDR3 consists of 17 residues. Germline lookup yields CDR1 MNHEY and CDR2 SMNVEV (reference sequence).